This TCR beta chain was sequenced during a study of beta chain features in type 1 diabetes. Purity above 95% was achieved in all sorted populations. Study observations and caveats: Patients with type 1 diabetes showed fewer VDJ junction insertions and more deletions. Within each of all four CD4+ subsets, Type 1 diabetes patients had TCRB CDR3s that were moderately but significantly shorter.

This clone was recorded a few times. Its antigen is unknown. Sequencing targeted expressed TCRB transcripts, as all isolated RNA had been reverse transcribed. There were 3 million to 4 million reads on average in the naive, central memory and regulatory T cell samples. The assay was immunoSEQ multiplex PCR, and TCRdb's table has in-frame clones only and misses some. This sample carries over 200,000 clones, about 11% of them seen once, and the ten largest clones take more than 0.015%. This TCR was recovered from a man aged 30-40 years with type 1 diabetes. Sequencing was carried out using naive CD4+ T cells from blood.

CDR3 sequence: CASSIGRVGEQFF. The CDR3 nucleotides are TGTGCCAGTAGTATCGGCAGGGTCGGTGAGCAGTTCTTC. V is TRBV19 and J is TRBJ2-1; weak D call: TRBD1 (5 bases). Germline V gene sequence: CDR1 LNHDA, CDR2 SQIVND (reference sequence). Trimming removed 3 bases at V and 9 bases at J, with 12 bases between. The CDR3 loop spans 13 amino acids.